Each of the 3 T cell receptor beta chains below was sequenced from the same sample in a study of graft-versus-host responses after intestinal transplantation. The authors combined about 200,000 CFSE-labeled responder cells with about 200,000 irradiated, violet-dye-labeled stimulator cells in plates. Using immunoSEQ multiplex PCR, the repertoire was profiled, and TCRdb retains in-frame clones only, with some absent. The sample contains around 7,000 clones, 33% of which appear only once. The sample was alloreactive CD8+ T cells from a mixed lymphocyte reaction culture, taken before transplantation. Subset here: CFSE-low proliferating T cells sorted from approximately six-day pre-transplant mixed lymphocyte reaction (GvH or HvG direction). These receptor sequences come from a human patient who was an organ donor for intestinal transplantation.

The gene calls are TRBV5-1 and TRBJ1-1; 10 nucleotides line up with TRBD1. Germline CDR1 is SGHRS and CDR2 is YFSETQ. With 6 bases clipped from V and 6 bases from J, the junction kept 17 bases outside the gene matches. The CDR3 runs 17 residues. The DNA for the CDR3 is TGCGCCAGCAACCGGTGGGGACAGGGGCGTCTTAGGTCTGAAGCTTTCTTT. Encoded protein: CASNRWGQGRLRSEAFF. The whole variable domain, remainder taken from reference TRBV5-1 and TRBJ1-1, is KAGVTQTPRYLIKTRGQQVTLSCSPISGHRSVSWYQQTPGQGLQFLFEYFSETQRNKGNFPGRFSGRQFSNSRSEMNVSTLELGDSALYLCASNRWGQGRLRSEAFFGQGTRLTVV.

There are a few counts of this clone. This chain uses TRBV5-5 with TRBJ2-7; no clear D. CDR1 is SGHKS and CDR2 is YYEKEE in the germline V gene (reference sequence). The CDR3 spans 14 residues. With 3 bases removed from V and 3 bases from J, the gap between germline ends came to 13 bases. In DNA form, the CDR3 reads TGTGCCAGCAGCTCCCAGGTACTTCACTACGAGCAGTACTTC. Its protein product is CASSSQVLHYEQYF. The variable domain in full, with the rest retrieved from reference TRBV5-5 and TRBJ2-7, is DAGVTQSPTHLIKTRGQQVTLRCSPISGHKSVSWYQQVLGQGPQFIFQYYEKEERGRGNFPDRFSARQFPNYSSELNVNALLLGDSALYLCASSSQVLHYEQYFGPGTRLTVT.

The gene calls are TRBV25-1 and TRBJ1-1, with 7 bases matching TRBD1. Trimming took 5 bases from V and 4 from J; bases not matched to a gene: 7. CDR1 and CDR2 (germline): MGHDK, SYGVNS. The CDR3 runs to 14 residues. DNA for the CDR3: TGTGCCAGCAGTACACAGGGGAAGGTCACTGAAGCTTTCTTT. Residues: CASSTQGKVTEAFF.